Shown below are 27 T cell receptor beta chains from a single sample sequenced in a study of T cell repertoires in cytomegalovirus infection. Via MiXCR, TCRdb re-called the reads, giving one row per CDR3 protein. The data hold some 300,000 distinct CDR3 sequences, with about a sixth observed a single time. The sequenced material came from PBMCs. The receptors stem from a human donor in good health (CMV status not recorded). Some clones in this sample may be carry-over from other donors' samples.

The chain carries TRBV20-1 and TRBJ2-3; 8 nucleotides align to TRBD2. The CDR3 extends over 14 amino acids. The germline V gene has CDR1 DFQATT and CDR2 SNEGSKA (reference sequence). The ends lost 3 bases at V and 5 bases at J; junction bases unmatched: 7. CDR3 in DNA: TGCAGTGCTAGCTTAGCGGGGATATTAGATACGCAGTATTTT. This encodes CSASLAGILDTQYF.

DNA of the CDR3: TGTGCCAGCAGTTACCCTTCTAGGGTGGTTTTCTACGAGCAGTACTTC. It encodes CASSYPSRVVFYEQYF. The chain has TRBV6-2 or TRBV6-3 and TRBJ2-7; D not resolved. CDR3 length: 16 residues. V dropped 2 bases and J dropped 3 bases, with 17 bases sitting between them. CDR1 MNHEY and CDR2 SVGEGT come from the germline V gene.

This clonotype was seen ten or more times. The chain joins TRBV7-2 to TRBJ1-2; D is unclear. Deletions cut 1 base from V and 4 bases from J, with 10 bases between. This CDR3 has 14 residues. Germline V lookup: CDR1 SGHTA, CDR2 FQGNSA. CDR3 sequence (DNA): TGTGCCAGCAGCTTAGTTAGGGCGTCCTATGGCTACACCTTC. The encoded protein is CASSLVRASYGYTF.

This clonotype was recorded many times. The chain has TRBV7-2 and TRBJ1-2; 7 bases agree with TRBD1. Germline CDR1 and CDR2: SGHTA and FQGNSA. The CDR3 sequence is 14 residues long. V trimming: 5 bases; J trimming: 8 bases; junction bases outside the gene matches: 11. CDR3 sequence: CASSPDRERRGYTF. CDR3 nucleotide sequence: TGTGCCAGCAGCCCCGACAGGGAGCGTCGGGGCTACACCTTC.

This clonotype showed up just a few times. The V call is TRBV5-5, the J call TRBJ1-5, with TRBD1 as a possible D gene (6 bases). The CDR3 is made up of 15 amino acids. Germline CDR1 SGHKS, CDR2 YYEKEE (reference sequence). Trimming cost V 0 bases and J 4 bases, with 11 bases left between them. DNA for the CDR3: TGTGCCAGCAGCTTGGGGGACATACGAAATCAGCCCCAGCATTTT. It is translated as CASSLGDIRNQPQHF.

This clonotype was recorded many times. The V and J genes are TRBV5-4 and TRBJ2-1; the match to TRBD2 covers 12 bases. V shed 3 bases, J shed 10 bases, and the junction held 2 bases outside the gene matches. Germline loops: CDR1 SGHNT, CDR2 YYREEE (reference sequence). The CDR3 runs 13 residues. CDR3 nucleotides: TGTGCCAGCAGCTGGCTAGCGGGGGGGGAGCAGTTCTTC. Translated: CASSWLAGGEQFF.

This clonotype was observed once. The V and J genes are TRBV12-3 or TRBV12-4 and TRBJ1-2; D is unresolved. This CDR3 comprises 15 residues. V gave up 8 bases and J gave up 9 bases, with 25 bases separating them. The CDR3 DNA sequence: TGTGCCAGCTCGTGGGGATCGAGCCAGTCTGAAAGCTACACCTTC. Protein: CASSWGSSQSESYTF.

A few counts support this clonotype. The chain links TRBV6-1 to TRBJ2-1, with 11 bases identical to TRBD2. The CDR3 extends over 19 amino acids. Trimming took 6 bases from V and 2 from J; bases not matched to a gene: 15. Germline V gives CDR1 MNHNS, CDR2 SASEGT. The CDR3 coding sequence is TGTGCCAGCAGGAAGACTAGCGGGATTCCAGCGGTCGCCTACAATGAGCAGTTCTTC. Translated, it gives CASRKTSGIPAVAYNEQFF.

The chain joins TRBV2 to TRBJ2-5; a weak D match, TRBD2 (5 bases). V was shortened by 4 bases and J by 1 base, with 10 bases between the two germline ends. From germline, CDR1 is SNHLY and CDR2 FYNNEI. This CDR3 is built from 14 residues. The DNA of the CDR3 is TGTGCCAGCAGTGGGCGGGCAGGCCAAGAGACCCAGTACTTC. Translated, it gives CASSGRAGQETQYF.

The chain carries TRBV20-1 and TRBJ1-5; 8 positions agree with TRBD1. In germline, CDR1 is DFQATT, CDR2 SNEGSKA (reference sequence). V trimming: 5 bases; J trimming: 7 bases; junction bases outside the gene matches: 7. There are 13 residues in the CDR3. CDR3 DNA sequence: TGCAGTGCTCCTGACAGGGGAAGGCAGCCCCAGCATTTT. This gives the protein CSAPDRGRQPQHF.

This clonotype has a handful of counts. V and J are TRBV29-1 and TRBJ1-1, with D unclear. The V end was cut by 4 bases, the J end by 7 bases, with 10 bases between. The CDR3 length is 11 residues. Germline lookup yields CDR1 SQVTM and CDR2 ANQGSEA. This CDR3 is CSVGAAFEAFF. In DNA, the CDR3 is TGCAGCGTTGGGGCGGCCTTTGAAGCTTTCTTT.

This clonotype was seen many times. V gene TRBV7-2 combines with J gene TRBJ2-2, with 8 bases aligning to TRBD2. Germline CDR1 reads SGHTA; CDR2 reads FQGNSA. This CDR3 has 15 residues. With V trimmed by 5 bases and J by 5 bases, 7 bases remained unmatched. CDR3 in amino acids: CASSQGGGRTGELFF. The CDR3 region has the DNA TGTGCCAGCAGCCAGGGCGGGGGGCGAACCGGGGAGCTGTTTTTT.

This rearrangement joins TRBV20-1 to TRBJ1-5, with D maybe TRBD1 (6 bases). The germline V gene has CDR1 DFQATT and CDR2 SNEGSKA (reference sequence). V was clipped by 2 bases and J by 5 bases, with 16 bases between them. The CDR3 length is 15 residues. Here the CDR3 DNA reads TGCAGTGCTAGAACGGGGGGCGCGGGTCATCAGCCCCAGCATTTT. Its translation: CSARTGGAGHQPQHF.

This clonotype was observed at least ten times. The chain uses TRBV11-1 and TRBJ1-6, with D maybe TRBD1 (5 bases). Germline assignment: CDR1 SGHAT and CDR2 FQDESV (reference sequence). The CDR3 spans 15 residues. V shed 0 bases and J shed 9 bases, with 12 bases lying between them. CDR3 in DNA: TGTGCCAGCAGCTTAGCGCTCGGGGGAAGTTCACCCCTCCACTTT. Its protein product is CASSLALGGSSPLHF. The full variable domain, completed using reference TRBV11-1 and TRBJ1-6, is EAEVAQSPRYKITEKSQAVAFWCDPISGHATLYWYRQILGQGPELLVQFQDESVVDDSQLPKDRFSAERLKGVDSTLKIQPAELGDSAMYLCASSLALGGSSPLHFGNGTRLTVT.

This clonotype was detected a few times. This chain joins TRBV18 and TRBJ2-7; D is ambiguous. This CDR3 is built from 20 residues. The germline V and J ends were trimmed by 3 bases and 0 bases, with 27 bases remaining between them. CDR1 is KGHSH and CDR2 is LQKENI in the germline V gene. CDR3 amino acids: CASSPRTPIGASASSYEQYF. CDR3 coding DNA: TGTGCCAGCTCACCGCGGACCCCCATAGGAGCGTCTGCGAGCTCCTACGAGCAGTACTTC.

This clonotype was detected ten times or more. The chain links TRBV11-2 to TRBJ2-3, with 10 bases that match TRBD1. Per germline, CDR1 SGHAT and CDR2 FQNNGV. Trimming took 5 bases from V and 2 from J; bases not matched to a gene: 7. The CDR3 runs to 16 residues. CDR3 DNA sequence: TGTGCCAGCAGCCCAACCGGGACAGGGGACACAGATACGCAGTATTTT. Protein sequence: CASSPTGTGDTDTQYF.

This rearrangement joins TRBV20-1 to TRBJ1-2; 7 positions match TRBD1. This CDR3 spans 14 amino acids. Germline assignment: CDR1 DFQATT and CDR2 SNEGSKA (reference sequence). The J segment lost 8 bases and the V segment lost 0 bases, leaving 9 bases of the junction unmatched. The CDR3 nucleotides read TGCAGTGCTAGAGATCCCGGACAGGAAAGGGGCTACACCTTC. Its translation is CSARDPGQERGYTF.

This clonotype was observed at least ten times. The chain recombines TRBV12-3 or TRBV12-4 with TRBJ1-5; D gene unclear. This CDR3 contains 15 residues. V lost 2 bases and J lost 2, with 10 bases in between. The CDR3 reads CASSLSGKGNQPQHF. The CDR3 nucleotides are TGTGCCAGCAGTTTATCGGGGAAGGGCAATCAGCCCCAGCATTTT.

This chain links TRBV29-1 with TRBJ2-2; either TRBD1 or TRBD2 may fit D (5 bases each). V was clipped by 2 bases and J by 5 bases, with 15 bases between them. Germline values: CDR1 SQVTM, CDR2 ANQGSEA. The CDR3 runs to 15 residues. Written as DNA, the CDR3 is TGCAGCGTTGAACTGGGACCGGGTCAGACCGGGGAGCTGTTTTTT. This translates into CSVELGPGQTGELFF.

The V and J genes are TRBV2 and TRBJ1-2; TRBD1 aligns across 11 bases. The V gene's germline CDR1 is SNHLY and CDR2 FYNNEI. V lost 2 bases and J lost 8; bases outside the gene matches: 7. The CDR3 sequence is 15 residues long. Here the CDR3 DNA reads TGTGCCAGCAGTGAACGGACAGGGGGCTCTGGGGGCTACACCTTC. It specifies CASSERTGGSGGYTF.

This clonotype was detected a few times. The chain couples TRBV4-3 to TRBJ2-2; 11 bases align to TRBD2. This CDR3 region has 18 residues. Germline CDR1 LGHNA, CDR2 YSLEER. J gave up 5 bases and V 1 base, and 9 bases lay outside the gene matches. CDR3 sequence reads: CASSQVNSGGALTGELFF. CDR3 nucleotide sequence: TGCGCCAGCAGCCAAGTTAATAGCGGGGGGGCCCTTACCGGGGAGCTGTTTTTT.

This clonotype appeared a few times. The chain employs TRBV6-1 and TRBJ1-1; TRBD1 is a possible D gene (5 bases). The CDR3 length is 13 residues. The germline V and J ends were trimmed by 7 bases and 0 bases, with 9 bases remaining between them. CDR1 and CDR2 from the germline V gene are MNHNS and SASEGT. The CDR3 DNA follows: TGTGCCAGCACCCGGACACTGAACACTGAAGCTTTCTTT. It is translated as CASTRTLNTEAFF.

J is TRBJ1-3 and V is TRBV28, with D possibly TRBD1 on 6 matching bases. This CDR3 has 15 amino acids. V lost 6 bases, J lost 4 bases, and 16 bases lay in between. Germline-derived CDR1 and CDR2 are MDHEN and SYDVKM. DNA for the CDR3: TGTGCCAGCAGCCTACAGGGCCTTCGGGGAAACACCATATATTTT. This translates into CASSLQGLRGNTIYF.

This clonotype was counted between two and nine times. The rearrangement joins TRBV12-3 or TRBV12-4 to TRBJ2-7, with D perhaps TRBD1 or TRBD2 (5 bases each). This CDR3 region has 14 residues. Trimming took off 2 bases at V and 6 bases at J, with 14 bases between the two ends. The CDR3 region is CASSLRQGRGEQYF. The CDR3 coding sequence is TGTGCCAGCAGTTTACGGCAGGGCCGGGGCGAGCAGTACTTC.

The genes are TRBV11-2 and TRBJ2-5; TRBD2 matches at 8 bases. Trimming took 4 bases from V and 4 from J; bases not matched to a gene: 8. There are 15 residues in the CDR3. Germline lookup yields CDR1 SGHAT and CDR2 FQNNGV. CDR3 protein: CASSWAGGYGETQYF. The CDR3 DNA follows: TGTGCCAGCAGCTGGGCGGGGGGTTACGGAGAGACCCAGTACTTC.

This clonotype was detected only a few times. This sequence joins TRBV18 and TRBJ2-7; tentatively, D is TRBD1 (6 bases). Per the germline V gene, CDR1 is KGHSH and CDR2 is LQKENI. With 3 bases removed from V and 6 bases from J, the gap between germline ends came to 18 bases. The CDR3 runs 15 residues. The CDR3 DNA reads TGTGCCAGCTCACCGGGGGACACACGCTCATTCGAGCAGTACTTC. Its protein is CASSPGDTRSFEQYF.

There are many counts of this clonotype. The chain combines TRBV7-2 with TRBJ2-3; D unclear. V was clipped by 6 bases and J by 0 bases, with 10 bases between them. This CDR3 contains 14 residues. CDR1 SGHTA and CDR2 FQGNSA come from the germline V gene. The CDR3 is CASRPGASTDTQYF. The CDR3 DNA reads TGTGCCAGCAGACCCGGCGCTAGCACAGATACGCAGTATTTT.